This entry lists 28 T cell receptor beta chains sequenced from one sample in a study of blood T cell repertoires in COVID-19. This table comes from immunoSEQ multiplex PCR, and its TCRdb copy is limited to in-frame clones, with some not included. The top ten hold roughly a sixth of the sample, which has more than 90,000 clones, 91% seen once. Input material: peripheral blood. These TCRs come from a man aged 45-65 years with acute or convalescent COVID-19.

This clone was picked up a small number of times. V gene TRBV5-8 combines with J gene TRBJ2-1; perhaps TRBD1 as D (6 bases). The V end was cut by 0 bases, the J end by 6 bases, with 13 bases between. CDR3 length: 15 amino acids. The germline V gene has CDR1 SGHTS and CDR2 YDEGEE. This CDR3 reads CASSLGQAPLNEQFF. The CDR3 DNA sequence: TGTGCCAGCAGCTTGGGACAGGCGCCTCTCAATGAGCAGTTCTTC.

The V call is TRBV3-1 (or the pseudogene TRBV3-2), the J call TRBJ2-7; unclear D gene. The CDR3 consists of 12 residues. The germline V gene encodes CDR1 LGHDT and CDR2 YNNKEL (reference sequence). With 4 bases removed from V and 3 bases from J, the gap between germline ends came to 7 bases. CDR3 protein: CASSRGGYEQYF. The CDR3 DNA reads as TGTGCCAGCAGCCGAGGCGGCTACGAGCAGTACTTC.

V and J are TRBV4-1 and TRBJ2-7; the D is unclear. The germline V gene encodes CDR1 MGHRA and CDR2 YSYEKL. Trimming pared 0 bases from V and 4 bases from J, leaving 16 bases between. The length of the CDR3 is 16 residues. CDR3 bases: TGCGCCAGCAGCCAAGATGAACGACACGGTATGTACGAGCAGTACTTC. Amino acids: CASSQDERHGMYEQYF.

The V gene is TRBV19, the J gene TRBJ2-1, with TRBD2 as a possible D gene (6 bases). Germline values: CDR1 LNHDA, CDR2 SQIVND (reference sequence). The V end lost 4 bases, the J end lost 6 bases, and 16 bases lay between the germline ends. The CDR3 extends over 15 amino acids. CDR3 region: CASSTRDRGFNEQFF. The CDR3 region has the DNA TGTGCCAGTAGTACCCGGGACCGGGGGTTCAATGAGCAGTTCTTC.

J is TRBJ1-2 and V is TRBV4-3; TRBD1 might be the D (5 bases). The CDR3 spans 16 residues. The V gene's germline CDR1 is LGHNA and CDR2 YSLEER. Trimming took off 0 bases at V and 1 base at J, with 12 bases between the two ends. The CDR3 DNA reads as TGCGCCAGCAGCCAAGAATACAGGCAACGTAACTATGGCTACACCTTC. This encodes CASSQEYRQRNYGYTF.

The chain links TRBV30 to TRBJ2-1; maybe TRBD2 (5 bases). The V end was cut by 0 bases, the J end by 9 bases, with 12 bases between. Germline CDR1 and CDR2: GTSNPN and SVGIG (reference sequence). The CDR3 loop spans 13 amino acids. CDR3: CAWSVAAGGEQFF. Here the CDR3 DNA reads TGTGCCTGGAGTGTAGCGGCAGGCGGTGAGCAGTTCTTC.

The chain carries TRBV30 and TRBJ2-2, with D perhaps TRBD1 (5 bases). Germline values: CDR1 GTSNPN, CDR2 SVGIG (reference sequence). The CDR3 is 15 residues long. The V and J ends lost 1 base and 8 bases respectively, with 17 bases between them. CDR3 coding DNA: TGTGCCTGGAGTGACAGGACCGCTAAGGGAGGGGAGCTGTTTTTT. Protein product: CAWSDRTAKGGELFF.

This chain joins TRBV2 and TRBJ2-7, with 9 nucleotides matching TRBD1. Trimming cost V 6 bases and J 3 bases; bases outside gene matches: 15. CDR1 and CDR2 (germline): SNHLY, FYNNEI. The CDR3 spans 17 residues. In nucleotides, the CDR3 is TGTGCCAGCAGGGCCGGGACAGGGACAAGTGGGGTCTACGAGCAGTACTTC. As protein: CASRAGTGTSGVYEQYF.

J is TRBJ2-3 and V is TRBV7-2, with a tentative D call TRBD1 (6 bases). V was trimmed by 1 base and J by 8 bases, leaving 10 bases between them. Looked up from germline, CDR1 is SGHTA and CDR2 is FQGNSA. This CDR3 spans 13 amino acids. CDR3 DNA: TGTGCCAGCAGCTTAGGCCCAGGGGCTACGCAGTATTTT. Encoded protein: CASSLGPGATQYF.

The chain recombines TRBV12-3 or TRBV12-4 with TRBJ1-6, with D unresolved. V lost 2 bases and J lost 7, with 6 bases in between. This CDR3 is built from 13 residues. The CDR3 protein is CASSLTGNSPLHF. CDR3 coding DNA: TGTGCCAGCAGTTTAACGGGGAATTCACCCCTCCACTTT.

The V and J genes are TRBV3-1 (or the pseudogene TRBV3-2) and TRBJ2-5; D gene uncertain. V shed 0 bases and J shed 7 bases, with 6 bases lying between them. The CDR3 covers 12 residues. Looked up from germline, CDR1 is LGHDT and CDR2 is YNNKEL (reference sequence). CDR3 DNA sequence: TGTGCCAGCAGCCAAGATGAGCGGACCCAGTACTTC. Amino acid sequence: CASSQDERTQYF.

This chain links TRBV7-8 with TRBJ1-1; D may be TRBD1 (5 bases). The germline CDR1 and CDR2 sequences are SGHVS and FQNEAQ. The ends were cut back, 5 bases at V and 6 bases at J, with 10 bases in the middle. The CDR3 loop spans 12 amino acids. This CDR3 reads CASSLGGSEAFF. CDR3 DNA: TGTGCCAGCAGCCTGGGGGGGTCTGAAGCTTTCTTT.

CDR3 sequence reads: CASRSVGTGANYGYTF. DNA of the CDR3: TGTGCCAGCAGATCCGTCGGGACAGGGGCCAACTATGGCTACACCTTC. V is TRBV4-2 and J is TRBJ1-2; 10 nucleotides align to TRBD1. In germline, CDR1 is LGHNA, CDR2 YNFKEQ. CDR3 size: 16 residues. The junction had 9 bases not matched to a gene; V was cut back by 6 bases and J by 2 bases.

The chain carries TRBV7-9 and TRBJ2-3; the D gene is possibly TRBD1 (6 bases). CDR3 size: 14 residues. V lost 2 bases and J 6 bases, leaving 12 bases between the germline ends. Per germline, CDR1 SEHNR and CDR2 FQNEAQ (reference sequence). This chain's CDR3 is CASSLLSTGDTQYF. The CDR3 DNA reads TGTGCCAGCAGCTTACTCAGCACAGGGGATACGCAGTATTTT. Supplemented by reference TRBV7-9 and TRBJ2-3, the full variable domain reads DTGVSQNPRHKITKRGQNVTFRCDPISEHNRLYWYRQTLGQGPEFLTYFQNEAQLEKSRLLSDRFSAERPKGSFSTLEIQRTEQGDSAMYLCASSLLSTGDTQYFGPGTRLTVL.

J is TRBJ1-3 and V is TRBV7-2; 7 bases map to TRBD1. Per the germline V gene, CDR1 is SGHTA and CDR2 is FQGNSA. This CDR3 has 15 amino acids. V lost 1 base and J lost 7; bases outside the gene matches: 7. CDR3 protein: CASSLVRGQWNTIYF. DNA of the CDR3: TGTGCCAGCAGCTTAGTACGGGGACAGTGGAACACCATATATTTT.

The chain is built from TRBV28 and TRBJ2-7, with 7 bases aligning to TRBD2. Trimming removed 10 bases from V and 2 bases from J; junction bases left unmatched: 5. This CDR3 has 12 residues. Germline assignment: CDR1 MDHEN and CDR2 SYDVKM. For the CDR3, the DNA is TGTGCCACCCTGGGGGGGACCTACGAGCAGTACTTC. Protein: CATLGGTYEQYF.

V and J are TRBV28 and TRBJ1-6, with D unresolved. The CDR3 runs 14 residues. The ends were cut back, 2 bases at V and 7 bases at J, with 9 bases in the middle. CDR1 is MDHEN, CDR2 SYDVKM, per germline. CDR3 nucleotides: TGTGCCAGCAGTTTAAGTGGGGAGAATTCACCCCTCCACTTT. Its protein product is CASSLSGENSPLHF.

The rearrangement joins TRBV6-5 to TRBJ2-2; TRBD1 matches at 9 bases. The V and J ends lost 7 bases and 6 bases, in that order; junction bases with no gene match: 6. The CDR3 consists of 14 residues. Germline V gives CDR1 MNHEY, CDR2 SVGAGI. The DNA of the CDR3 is TGTGCCAGCACGGGACAGGGTTCGGCCGGGGAGCTGTTTTTT. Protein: CASTGQGSAGELFF.

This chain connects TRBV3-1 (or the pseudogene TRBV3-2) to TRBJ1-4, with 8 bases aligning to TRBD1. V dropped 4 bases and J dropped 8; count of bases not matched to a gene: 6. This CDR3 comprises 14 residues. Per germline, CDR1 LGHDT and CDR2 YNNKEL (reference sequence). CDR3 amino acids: CASSRLTGGEKLFF. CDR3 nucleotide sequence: TGTGCCAGCAGCCGATTAACAGGGGGAGAAAAACTGTTTTTT.

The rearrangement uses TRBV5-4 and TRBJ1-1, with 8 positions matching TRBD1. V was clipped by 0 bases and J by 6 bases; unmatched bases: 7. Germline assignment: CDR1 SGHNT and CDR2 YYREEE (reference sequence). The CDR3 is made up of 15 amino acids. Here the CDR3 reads CASSLAQGAMPEAFF. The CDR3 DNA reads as TGTGCCAGCAGCTTGGCCCAGGGGGCTATGCCTGAAGCTTTCTTT.

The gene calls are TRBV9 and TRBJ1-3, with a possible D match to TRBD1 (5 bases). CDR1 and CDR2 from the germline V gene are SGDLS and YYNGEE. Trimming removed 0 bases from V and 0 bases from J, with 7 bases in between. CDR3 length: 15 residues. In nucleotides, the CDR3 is TGTGCCAGCAGCGTAGAAGGGGTCTCTGGAAACACCATATATTTT. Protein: CASSVEGVSGNTIYF.

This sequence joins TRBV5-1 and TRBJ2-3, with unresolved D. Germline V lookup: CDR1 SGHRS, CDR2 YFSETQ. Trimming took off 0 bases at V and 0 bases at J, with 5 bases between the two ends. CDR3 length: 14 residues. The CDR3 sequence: CASSLETSTDTQYF. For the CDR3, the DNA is TGCGCCAGCAGCTTGGAGACTAGCACAGATACGCAGTATTTT.

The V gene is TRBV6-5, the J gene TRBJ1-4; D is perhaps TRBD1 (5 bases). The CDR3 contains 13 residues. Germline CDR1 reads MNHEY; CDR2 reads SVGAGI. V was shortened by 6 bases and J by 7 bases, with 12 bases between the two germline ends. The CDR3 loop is CASRRDLGEKLFF. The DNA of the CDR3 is TGTGCCAGCAGACGGGACTTAGGTGAAAAACTGTTTTTT.

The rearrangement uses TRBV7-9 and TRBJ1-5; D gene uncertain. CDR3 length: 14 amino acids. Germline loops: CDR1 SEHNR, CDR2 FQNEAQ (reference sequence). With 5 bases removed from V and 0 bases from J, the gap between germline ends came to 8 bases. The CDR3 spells CASSATDSNQPQHF. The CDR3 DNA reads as TGTGCCAGCAGCGCCACAGATAGCAATCAGCCCCAGCATTTT. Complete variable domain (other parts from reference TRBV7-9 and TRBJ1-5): DTGVSQNPRHKITKRGQNVTFRCDPISEHNRLYWYRQTLGQGPEFLTYFQNEAQLEKSRLLSDRFSAERPKGSFSTLEIQRTEQGDSAMYLCASSATDSNQPQHFGDGTRLSIL.

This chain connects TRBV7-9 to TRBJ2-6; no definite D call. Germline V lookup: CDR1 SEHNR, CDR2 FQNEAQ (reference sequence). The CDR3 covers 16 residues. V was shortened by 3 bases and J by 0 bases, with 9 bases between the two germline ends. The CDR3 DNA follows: TGTGCCAGCAGCTTTGACTCTCACTCTGGGGCCAACGTCCTGACTTTC. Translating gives CASSFDSHSGANVLTF.

The CDR3 bases are TGCGCCAGCAGCTTTGACCGTGGGAGCACTGAAGCTTTCTTT. Translating gives CASSFDRGSTEAFF. The chain employs TRBV5-1 and TRBJ1-1; D not certain. The germline CDR1 and CDR2 sequences are SGHRS and YFSETQ. The CDR3 has 14 residues. The V gene lost 2 bases and the J gene lost 4 bases, with 12 bases spanning the gap.

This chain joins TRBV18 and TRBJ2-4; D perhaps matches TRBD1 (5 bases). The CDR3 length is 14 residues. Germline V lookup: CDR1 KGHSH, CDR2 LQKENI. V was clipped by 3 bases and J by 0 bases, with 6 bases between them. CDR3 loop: CASSPGLAKNIQYF. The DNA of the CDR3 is TGTGCCAGCTCACCGGGGCTAGCCAAAAACATTCAGTACTTC.

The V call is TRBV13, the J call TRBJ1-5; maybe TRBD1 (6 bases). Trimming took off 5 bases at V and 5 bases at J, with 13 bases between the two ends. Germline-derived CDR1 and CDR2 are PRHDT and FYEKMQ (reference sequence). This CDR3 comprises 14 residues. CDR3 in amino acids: CASSEGGRDQPQHF. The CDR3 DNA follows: TGTGCCAGCAGCGAGGGGGGGAGGGATCAGCCCCAGCATTTT.